Below are 29 T cell receptor beta chains sequenced from a single sample in a study of human T cells and chemical hapten exposure. Via MiXCR, TCRdb re-called the RACE reads, giving one row per CDR3 protein. The table has some 70,000 distinct CDR3 sequences, approximately 35% seen once; the top ten hold over 7.5%. Specified time point: patch test 1, 2 weeks after DPC sensitization. The treatment here: therapeutic diphenylcyclopropenone sensitization with weekly scalp DPC. The starting material was whole blood, obtained in connection with sensitization to the hapten diphenylcyclopropenone (DPC). The receptors originated from a man aged 40-49 years with alopecia areata. Some clones in this sample may be carry-over from other donors' samples.

The chain has TRBV12-3 or TRBV12-4 and TRBJ2-1; 11 nucleotides line up with TRBD2. The CDR3 is 16 amino acids. The ends lost 7 bases at V and 9 bases at J; junction bases unmatched: 14. This chain's CDR3 is CASTLRIGTSGGEQFF. CDR3 coding DNA: TGTGCCAGCACCCTTAGAATCGGGACTAGCGGTGGTGAGCAGTTCTTC.

The chain is built from TRBV5-6 and TRBJ2-5; perhaps TRBD1 as D (5 bases). V lost 4 bases to trimming and J lost 1 base, with 11 bases between them. This CDR3 is 14 amino acids long. The germline V gene has CDR1 SGHDT and CDR2 YYEEEE. DNA of the CDR3: TGTGCCAGCAGCACCTCAGGGCGCCAAGAGACCCAGTACTTC. The encoded protein is CASSTSGRQETQYF.

The chain is built from TRBV27 and TRBJ1-6; 8 positions agree with TRBD1. The germline CDR1 and CDR2 sequences are MNHEY and SMNVEV (reference sequence). The CDR3 contains 13 residues. J gave up 8 bases and V 8 bases, and 5 bases lay outside the gene matches. The CDR3 coding sequence is TGTGCCAGCCGGGACAGGTGGGATTCACCCCTCCACTTT. Translated: CASRDRWDSPLHF.

This clonotype was detected a few times. The chain is built from TRBV13 and TRBJ2-5; TRBD1 aligns across 7 bases. Germline V gene lookup returns CDR1 PRHDT and CDR2 FYEKMQ (reference sequence). V trimming: 5 bases; J trimming: 7 bases; junction bases outside the gene matches: 10. The CDR3 length is 14 residues. Here the CDR3 reads CASSVATGLATQYF. CDR3 in DNA: TGTGCCAGCAGCGTTGCGACAGGGTTGGCGACCCAGTACTTC.

This clonotype came up a few times. This rearrangement joins TRBV7-8 to TRBJ2-3, with D perhaps TRBD1 (5 bases). Germline V CDR1 and CDR2: SGHVS, FQNEAQ. V lost 5 bases and J lost 2, with 17 bases in between. The CDR3 runs 16 residues. DNA of the CDR3: TGTGCCAGCAGCCTTGGGGCGGTGGATCTCACAGATACGCAGTATTTT. This gives the protein CASSLGAVDLTDTQYF.

The chain is built from TRBV6-1 and TRBJ2-7; TRBD2 matches at 9 bases. V was pared by 6 bases and J by 2 bases, with 14 bases of the junction left unmatched. The germline gives CDR1 MNHNS, CDR2 SASEGT. CDR3 size: 17 residues. The CDR3 reads CASSPGGSGRRTYEQYF. CDR3 bases: TGTGCCAGCAGCCCGGGGGGTAGCGGGAGAAGGACCTACGAGCAGTACTTC.

This clonotype has only a few counts. The CDR3 here is CASSHLAGGYNEQFF. The CDR3 nucleotides read TGTGCCAGCAGTCACCTAGCGGGAGGCTACAATGAGCAGTTCTTC. The chain couples TRBV6-5 to TRBJ2-1; 11 nucleotides line up with TRBD2. This CDR3 has 15 residues. Germline CDR1 MNHEY, CDR2 SVGAGI. Trimming at V came to 5 bases and at J to 3 bases, leaving 3 bases not matched to a gene.

This clonotype was detected a few times. The chain links TRBV7-2 to TRBJ2-1; D call uncertain. The V gene lost 5 bases and the J gene lost 6 bases, with 11 bases spanning the gap. This CDR3 has 13 amino acids. In germline, CDR1 is SGHTA, CDR2 FQGNSA. The CDR3 coding sequence is TGTGCCAGCAGCGGCTCCCCTAGCAATGAGCAGTTCTTC. As protein: CASSGSPSNEQFF.

This clonotype was picked up a small number of times. This chain uses TRBV7-9 with TRBJ2-7; no clear D gene. The germline V and J ends were trimmed by 1 base and 5 bases, with 6 bases remaining between them. This CDR3 has 12 amino acids. Germline CDR1 SEHNR, CDR2 FQNEAQ (reference sequence). The CDR3 loop reads CASSLDPDEQYF. The CDR3 nucleotides are TGTGCCAGCAGCTTAGATCCGGACGAGCAGTACTTC.

This chain links TRBV6-6 with TRBJ2-7; 11 nucleotides agree with TRBD2. Germline loops: CDR1 MNHNY, CDR2 SVGAGI (reference sequence). Trimming at V came to 5 bases and at J to 2 bases, leaving 2 bases not matched to a gene. There are 14 residues in the CDR3. The CDR3 sequence is CASSLAGGTYEQYF. CDR3 DNA sequence: TGTGCCAGCAGTCTAGCGGGAGGCACCTACGAGCAGTACTTC.

The chain links TRBV5-1 to TRBJ1-5; tentatively, D is TRBD1 (5 bases). Germline lookup yields CDR1 SGHRS and CDR2 YFSETQ. The CDR3 has 15 residues. The V end was cut by 0 bases, the J end by 3 bases, with 10 bases between. Here the CDR3 reads CASSLGQGDNQPQHF. CDR3 nucleotides: TGCGCCAGCAGCTTGGGGCAGGGTGACAATCAGCCCCAGCATTTT.

This clonotype was seen a few times. The V gene is TRBV6-2 or TRBV6-3, the J gene TRBJ2-3; D call uncertain. CDR3 size: 15 residues. CDR1 and CDR2 from the germline V gene are MNHEY and SVGEGT. The V end lost 4 bases, the J end lost 6 bases, and 17 bases lay between the germline ends. The CDR3 sequence is CASSFSRPRLDTQYF. For the CDR3, the DNA is TGTGCCAGCAGTTTTTCCAGACCCCGATTGGATACGCAGTATTTT.

The rearrangement links TRBV28 to TRBJ2-1; the match to TRBD1 covers 10 bases. Germline V CDR1 and CDR2: MDHEN, SYDVKM. V gave up 6 bases and J gave up 8 bases; unmatched junction bases: 7. The CDR3 length is 14 residues. The DNA for the CDR3 is TGTGCCAGCAGATCCGGGACAGGGGTCGATGAGCAGTTCTTC. The encoded protein is CASRSGTGVDEQFF.

V usage is TRBV5-1 and J usage is TRBJ2-7; 8 nucleotides align to TRBD1. V lost 7 bases to trimming and J lost 4 bases; unmatched junction nucleotides: 10. The CDR3 loop spans 14 amino acids. Germline V gene data show CDR1 as SGHRS and CDR2 as YFSETQ. CDR3 DNA sequence: TGCGCCAGCGGGGAGGCAGGGGGCACGTACGAGCAGTACTTC. Residues: CASGEAGGTYEQYF.

This chain connects TRBV6-5 to TRBJ2-3; 8 bases are shared with TRBD2. Germline V gene sequence: CDR1 MNHEY, CDR2 SVGAGI. This CDR3 is 16 amino acids long. The J segment lost 4 bases and the V segment lost 6 bases, leaving 12 bases of the junction unmatched. CDR3 protein: CASRSRGGRESDTQYF. CDR3 nucleotides: TGTGCCAGCAGATCTCGGGGGGGGCGGGAGTCAGATACGCAGTATTTT.

This clonotype has only a few counts. The CDR3 bases are TGTGCCAGCACCGCCACCCGGAGACAGGGGGCTTTCTTGAGCTGGAAGAAGACGAACACTGAAGCTTTCTTT. It is translated as CASTATRRQGAFLSWKKTNTEAFF. The chain recombines TRBV21-1 with TRBJ1-1; TRBD1 reflects the table's D call only, with no check against the DNA. TRBV21-1 is a documented pseudogene. The CDR3 is 24 residues long.

V is TRBV11-2 and J is TRBJ2-2; D unresolved. V lost 2 bases and J lost 0, with 1 base in between. The length of the CDR3 is 13 residues. Looked up from germline, CDR1 is SGHAT and CDR2 is FQNNGV. Written as DNA, the CDR3 is TGTGCCAGCAGCTTAACGAACACCGGGGAGCTGTTTTTT. Residues: CASSLTNTGELFF. Full variable domain (outside the CDR3, taken from reference TRBV11-2 and TRBJ2-2): EAGVAQSPRYKIIEKRQSVAFWCNPISGHATLYWYQQILGQGPKLLIQFQNNGVVDDSQLPKDRFSAERLKGVDSTLKIQPAKLEDSAVYLCASSLTNTGELFFGEGSRLTVL.

This clonotype came up a few times. The V gene is TRBV19, the J gene TRBJ2-3; TRBD1 matches at 9 bases. The CDR3 runs to 13 residues. The V and J ends lost 8 bases and 11 bases, in that order; junction bases with no gene match: 11. The germline gives CDR1 LNHDA, CDR2 SQIVND (reference sequence). CDR3 sequence (DNA): TGTGCCAGTTGCCCCCTCCCGGGACAGGGGCAGTATTTT. It yields the protein CASCPLPGQGQYF.

V usage is TRBV18 and J usage is TRBJ2-5; a weak D match, TRBD2 (6 bases). Germline V gene data show CDR1 as KGHSH and CDR2 as LQKENI. V dropped 1 base and J dropped 1 base, with 7 bases sitting between them. CDR3 length equals 14 residues. In nucleotides, the CDR3 is TGTGCCAGCTCACCACAGGGACTCCAAGAGACCCAGTACTTC. It yields the protein CASSPQGLQETQYF.

This clonotype was seen only a few times. The V and J genes are TRBV11-2 and TRBJ2-1; 7 nucleotides line up with TRBD2. V gave up 0 bases and J gave up 2 bases; unmatched junction bases: 7. CDR1 is SGHAT, CDR2 FQNNGV, per germline. The CDR3 length is 17 residues. CDR3 DNA sequence: TGTGCCAGCAGCTTAGATCCGACTAGCTCGCCCTACAATGAGCAGTTCTTC. Amino acid sequence: CASSLDPTSSPYNEQFF.

The chain joins TRBV25-1 to TRBJ2-1; 10 bases agree with TRBD2. The CDR3 is made up of 12 amino acids. With V trimmed by 9 bases and J by 15 bases, 11 bases remained unmatched. Germline values: CDR1 MGHDK, CDR2 SYGVNS. The CDR3: CASAKSGRAPFF. For the CDR3, the DNA is TGTGCCAGTGCGAAAAGCGGGAGGGCCCCGTTCTTC.

The gene calls are TRBV5-1 and TRBJ2-7; TRBD2 might be the D (6 bases). Trimming stripped 2 bases from V and 5 bases from J, with 17 bases between. The CDR3 consists of 15 residues. The germline CDR1 and CDR2 sequences are SGHRS and YFSETQ. The CDR3: CASSFSQGGIDEQYF. The CDR3 DNA is TGCGCCAGCAGCTTTTCTCAGGGCGGGATCGACGAGCAGTACTTC.

This chain joins TRBV2 and TRBJ1-1, with D hard to call. Looked up from germline, CDR1 is SNHLY and CDR2 is FYNNEI. The CDR3 loop spans 14 amino acids. V gave up 1 base and J gave up 6 bases, with 12 bases separating them. The CDR3 loop reads CASSEDWGMPEAFF. The CDR3 bases are TGTGCCAGCAGTGAAGACTGGGGTATGCCTGAAGCTTTCTTT.

In DNA, the CDR3 is TGCAGTGCTAGACAACACAGGGGGGTTAACACTGAAGCTTTCTTT. This gives the protein CSARQHRGVNTEAFF. This chain links TRBV20-1 with TRBJ1-1, with 8 nucleotides matching TRBD1. Germline lookup yields CDR1 DFQATT and CDR2 SNEGSKA (reference sequence). This CDR3 is built from 15 residues. The V segment lost 2 bases and the J segment 2 bases; nucleotides outside the gene matches: 7.

The rearrangement links TRBV2 to TRBJ2-1; the D gene is possibly TRBD1 (6 bases). Germline CDR1 is SNHLY and CDR2 is FYNNEI. This CDR3 region has 15 residues. V was trimmed by 7 bases and J by 6 bases, leaving 19 bases between them. CDR3 DNA sequence: TGTGCCAGCACCAGGGGCAGTTCTGGTCTCAATGAGCAGTTCTTC. Translation gives CASTRGSSGLNEQFF.

This clonotype appeared a few times. The chain is built from TRBV9 and TRBJ2-3; 10 bases are shared with TRBD2. The CDR3 has 16 residues. Germline-derived CDR1 and CDR2 are SGDLS and YYNGEE. Trimming at V came to 0 bases and at J to 4 bases, leaving 5 bases not matched to a gene. The CDR3 nucleotides read TGTGCCAGCAGCGTAGGCATACTAGCGGGACCAGATACGCAGTATTTT. Protein product: CASSVGILAGPDTQYF.

J is TRBJ2-4 and V is TRBV18, with D perhaps matching TRBD1 or TRBD2 (5 bases each). The CDR3 is 15 amino acids. Germline values: CDR1 KGHSH, CDR2 LQKENI. The V end was cut by 3 bases, the J end by 10 bases, with 19 bases between. CDR3 protein: CASSPSRDGSRIQYF. CDR3 bases: TGTGCCAGCTCACCGTCCCGGGACGGGTCCAGGATTCAGTACTTC.

The chain joins TRBV27 to TRBJ2-5, with 10 bases identical to TRBD1. J gave up 4 bases and V 8 bases, and 19 bases lay outside the gene matches. Germline V gene lookup returns CDR1 MNHEY and CDR2 SMNVEV (reference sequence). The CDR3 consists of 18 residues. This CDR3 is CASDTSPDRGRLGETQYF. The CDR3 DNA sequence: TGTGCCAGCGACACTTCCCCGGACAGGGGGAGGTTAGGAGAGACCCAGTACTTC.

CDR3 nucleotides: TGTGCCTGGAGGACTGAGGCATTCGGCACCGGGGAGCTGTTTTTT. Protein sequence: CAWRTEAFGTGELFF. The rearrangement uses TRBV30 and TRBJ2-2; D is uncertain. The CDR3 has 15 residues. Germline assignment: CDR1 GTSNPN and CDR2 SVGIG (reference sequence). The V gene lost 3 bases and the J gene lost 4 bases, with 15 bases spanning the gap.